These 26 T cell receptor beta chains were sequenced from one sample in a study of cytomegalovirus exposure and HLA in healthy donors (dated by TCRdb to 2017 to 2019). The library was prepared using the immunoSEQ multiplex PCR assay. For the multiplex PCR, a mixture combining 60 forward primers for TCR Vbeta segments and 13 reverse primers for TCR Jbeta segments was used. Imported from immuneACCESS, the table was reduced by TCRdb to in-frame sequences with V and J called. These copies leave out some clones; in studies compared against another copy, an unresolved V gene accounts for under half, and the cause of the remainder is not known. This sample has under 200,000 clones in its table, and 75% to 85% of those were observed once. The ten largest clones capture 2% to 2.5% of the sample. Sequenced sample: PBMCs. The source is a woman aged 45-60 years in good health and CMV-seronegative.

The J gene is TRBJ1-2, the V gene TRBV29-1, with D uncertain. Trimming shortened V by 1 base and J by 6 bases, and 21 bases separated the two germline ends. Looked up from germline, CDR1 is SQVTM and CDR2 is ANQGSEA. The CDR3 loop spans 16 amino acids. In DNA, the CDR3 is TGCAGCGTTGAAGTTGGCGGGTTTTCGAACAGAAATGGCTACACCTTC. It specifies CSVEVGGFSNRNGYTF.

The V gene is TRBV6-5, the J gene TRBJ2-7; 8 nucleotides align to TRBD1. CDR3 length: 14 residues. With 2 bases clipped from V and 6 bases from J, the junction kept 6 bases outside the gene matches. Germline V gene data show CDR1 as MNHEY and CDR2 as SVGAGI. The CDR3 spells CASSYAGQGAEQYF. The CDR3, as DNA: TGTGCCAGCAGTTACGCTGGACAGGGTGCCGAGCAGTACTTC.

J is TRBJ2-1 and V is TRBV6-1, with 10 bases matching TRBD1. Germline CDR1 reads MNHNS; CDR2 reads SASEGT. This CDR3 contains 15 residues. Trimming cost V 6 bases and J 5 bases; bases outside gene matches: 7. As DNA, the CDR3 is TGTGCCAGCAGGGACAGGGGGGGAGGGAACAATGAGCAGTTCTTC. This translates into CASRDRGGGNNEQFF.

This chain uses TRBV29-1 with TRBJ1-2; 7 bases map to TRBD1. J lost 7 bases, V lost 3 bases, and 8 bases had no gene match. Germline lookup yields CDR1 SQVTM and CDR2 ANQGSEA. The CDR3 extends over 13 amino acids. This chain's CDR3 is CSVEALDRAGYTF. In DNA form, the CDR3 reads TGCAGCGTTGAGGCGCTAGACAGGGCTGGCTACACCTTC.

This chain uses TRBV6-1 with TRBJ2-5, with 7 positions matching TRBD2. The CDR3 length is 15 residues. CDR1 and CDR2 (germline): MNHNS, SASEGT. J was trimmed by 5 bases and V by 1 base; bases with no gene match: 7. The DNA of the CDR3 is TGTGCCAGCAGTGAAGGGGCTAGCGGTTTTGAGACCCAGTACTTC. This translates into CASSEGASGFETQYF.

The chain links TRBV27 to TRBJ1-3; 9 bases fit TRBD1. Germline trimming cut 4 bases from V and 3 bases from J; bases unmatched to any gene: 7. CDR1 is MNHEY and CDR2 is SMNVEV in the germline V gene (reference sequence). This CDR3 contains 16 residues. CDR3 loop: CASSSPTGGSGNTIYF. The CDR3 region has the DNA TGTGCCAGCAGTTCTCCGACAGGGGGGAGTGGAAACACCATATATTTT.

The V gene is TRBV25-1, the J gene TRBJ1-1, with TRBD1 matching 7 bases. V gave up 3 bases and J gave up 5 bases; unmatched junction bases: 9. The CDR3 covers 15 residues. The germline gives CDR1 MGHDK, CDR2 SYGVNS. The CDR3 DNA follows: TGTGCCAGCAGTGACCCCCGAGCAGGGGGAACTGAAGCTTTCTTT. As protein: CASSDPRAGGTEAFF.

J is TRBJ2-7 and V is TRBV6-1; 13 bases line up with TRBD2. J gave up 4 bases and V 7 bases, and 1 base lay outside the gene matches. Germline CDR1 reads MNHNS; CDR2 reads SASEGT. CDR3 length equals 13 residues. The DNA for the CDR3 is TGTGCCAGCATGGGACTAGCGGGATACGAGCAGTACTTC. Protein product: CASMGLAGYEQYF.

The chain employs TRBV20-1 and TRBJ1-2; no clear D gene. This CDR3 region has 11 residues. Germline V gene lookup returns CDR1 DFQATT and CDR2 SNEGSKA (reference sequence). The germline V and J ends were trimmed by 7 bases and 4 bases, with 10 bases remaining between them. CDR3 loop: CSGAIGYGYTF. DNA of the CDR3: TGCAGTGGGGCGATAGGCTATGGCTACACCTTC.

The rearrangement uses TRBV5-1 and TRBJ2-5; the match to TRBD1 covers 8 bases. V trimming: 2 bases; J trimming: 1 base; junction bases outside the gene matches: 7. From germline, CDR1 is SGHRS and CDR2 YFSETQ. The CDR3 extends over 16 amino acids. The CDR3 DNA sequence: TGCGCCAGCAGCTTCGGGCAGGGGGCGCCCCAAGAGACCCAGTACTTC. This codes for CASSFGQGAPQETQYF.

V is TRBV6-1 and J is TRBJ1-5, with D hard to call. The germline V gene has CDR1 MNHNS and CDR2 SASEGT. The CDR3 is made up of 15 amino acids. V gave up 2 bases and J gave up 7 bases, with 15 bases separating them. CDR3 DNA: TGTGCCAGCAGTGAATTTCAGTGGGCGCGACAGCCCCAGCATTTT. Translated: CASSEFQWARQPQHF.

V usage is TRBV5-5 and J usage is TRBJ2-7, with D possibly TRBD1 on 5 matching bases. Looked up from germline, CDR1 is SGHKS and CDR2 is YYEKEE (reference sequence). This CDR3 region has 14 residues. V shed 4 bases and J shed 3 bases, with 14 bases lying between them. The CDR3 reads CASSPAQGHYEQYF. CDR3 coding DNA: TGTGCCAGCAGCCCGGCCCAGGGCCACTACGAGCAGTACTTC.

The CDR3 sequence: CSAPGTGNADIQYF. DNA of the CDR3: TGCAGCGCCCCCGGGACAGGGAACGCGGACATTCAGTACTTC. The V and J genes are TRBV29-1 and TRBJ2-4, with 9 bases fitting TRBD1. V trimming: 7 bases; J trimming: 8 bases; junction bases outside the gene matches: 12. This CDR3 spans 14 amino acids. Germline lookup yields CDR1 SQVTM and CDR2 ANQGSEA.

The chain employs TRBV9 and TRBJ2-2, with a tentative D call TRBD1 (7 bases). The CDR3 runs to 18 residues. Deletions cut 4 bases from V and 7 bases from J, with 26 bases between. Germline assignment: CDR1 SGDLS and CDR2 YYNGEE. The CDR3 is CASSPTTGWGQGGGELFF. The CDR3 DNA is TGTGCCAGCAGCCCGACAACGGGTTGGGGCCAGGGGGGCGGGGAGCTGTTTTTT.

This clone has only a few counts. V gene TRBV7-6 combines with J gene TRBJ1-5, with a weak D call TRBD1 (6 bases). Germline V gene lookup returns CDR1 SGHVS and CDR2 FNYEAQ. The CDR3 loop spans 18 amino acids. Trimming stripped 2 bases from V and 0 bases from J, with 17 bases between. This CDR3 is CASSLFPADRTSNQPQHF. Written as DNA, the CDR3 is TGTGCCAGCAGCTTATTCCCCGCTGACAGGACTAGCAATCAGCCCCAGCATTTT.

The chain uses TRBV4-3 and TRBJ2-1, with 12 bases that match TRBD2. In germline, CDR1 is LGHNA, CDR2 YSLEER. The CDR3 spans 18 residues. With V trimmed by 2 bases and J by 6 bases, 11 bases remained unmatched. CDR3 sequence reads: CASSQRPLAGGPSNEQFF. The CDR3 DNA is TGCGCCAGCAGCCAAAGGCCCCTAGCGGGAGGGCCGAGCAATGAGCAGTTCTTC.

The rearrangement links TRBV2 to TRBJ1-2, with TRBD1 matching over 8 bases. This CDR3 contains 13 residues. The ends lost 4 bases at V and 5 bases at J; junction bases unmatched: 3. Germline V gene lookup returns CDR1 SNHLY and CDR2 FYNNEI. The CDR3 DNA reads TGTGCCAGCAGTGGGGGGACAGGATATGGCTACACCTTC. Its translation is CASSGGTGYGYTF.

The chain has TRBV5-1 and TRBJ2-1; the D gene is possibly TRBD1 (6 bases). The germline CDR1 and CDR2 sequences are SGHRS and YFSETQ. The CDR3 length is 15 residues. The V gene lost 4 bases and the J gene lost 6 bases, with 17 bases spanning the gap. CDR3 nucleotides: TGCGCCAGCAGCCTAAGGACAGCTGGGGGCAATGAGCAGTTCTTC. Translated, it gives CASSLRTAGGNEQFF.

This sequence joins TRBV5-1 and TRBJ2-2; 7 bases fit TRBD1. CDR3 length: 14 amino acids. Germline V lookup: CDR1 SGHRS, CDR2 YFSETQ. The trim removed 4 bases at V and 1 base at J, leaving 1 base unmatched. CDR3 loop: CASSNRGNTGELFF. Here the CDR3 DNA reads TGCGCCAGCAGCAACAGGGGGAACACCGGGGAGCTGTTTTTT.

V and J are TRBV18 and TRBJ2-7, with D maybe TRBD2 (5 bases). The germline V gene encodes CDR1 KGHSH and CDR2 LQKENI. The V and J ends lost 3 bases and 3 bases respectively, with 15 bases between them. The CDR3 is made up of 15 amino acids. CDR3: CASSPLDGEVYEQYF. DNA for the CDR3: TGTGCCAGCTCACCCTTGGACGGGGAAGTCTACGAGCAGTACTTC.

This clone has a handful of counts. CDR3 nucleotide sequence: TGTGCCAGCAGCAAAGATAGGGAGAAGAACACTGAAGCTTTCTTT. Translated, it gives CASSKDREKNTEAFF. The chain uses TRBV21-1 and TRBJ1-1. TRBV21-1 is flagged as a pseudogene. The CDR3 length is 15 residues.

Points on this clone: This CDR3 is missing its conserved last phenylalanine or tryptophan, likely due to a read error. The chain couples TRBV18 to TRBJ1-2, with D uncertain. The CDR3 runs to 13 residues. Looked up from germline, CDR1 is KGHSH and CDR2 is LQKENI. With 1 base removed from V and 3 bases from J, the gap between germline ends came to 6 bases. The CDR3 sequence is CASSPQDDYGYTL. DNA of the CDR3: TGTGCCAGCTCACCACAGGATGACTATGGCTACACCCTC.

The chain is built from TRBV2 and TRBJ1-2, with TRBD1 matching over 9 bases. Germline CDR1 SNHLY, CDR2 FYNNEI. J was trimmed by 9 bases and V by 3 bases; bases with no gene match: 11. The CDR3 spans 15 residues. The CDR3: CASSERDRVSFRYTF. The DNA for the CDR3 is TGTGCCAGCAGTGAGCGGGACAGGGTCAGTTTTCGCTACACCTTC.

The chain has TRBV7-8 and TRBJ1-5; D may be TRBD1 (5 bases). The V and J ends lost 3 bases and 6 bases respectively, with 15 bases between them. This CDR3 has 15 residues. The V gene's germline CDR1 is SGHVS and CDR2 FQNEAQ. CDR3 nucleotides: TGTGCCAGCAGCTTCCAGTGGCAGGGAGGTCAGCCCCAGCATTTT. It is translated as CASSFQWQGGQPQHF.

The chain links TRBV27 to TRBJ2-2; the match to TRBD2 covers 14 bases. The CDR3 runs 22 residues. The germline gives CDR1 MNHEY, CDR2 SMNVEV (reference sequence). V trimming: 5 bases; J trimming: 6 bases; junction bases outside the gene matches: 23. The CDR3 DNA follows: TGTGCCAGCAGTCCTTCAACCCGGCCGACTAGCGGGGGGGCCTCCCCCCCCGGGGAGCTGTTTTTT. This translates into CASSPSTRPTSGGASPPGELFF.

V is TRBV7-2 and J is TRBJ1-3; no clear D gene. The CDR3 covers 15 residues. Germline assignment: CDR1 SGHTA and CDR2 FQGNSA. With 4 bases removed from V and 2 bases from J, the gap between germline ends came to 12 bases. This CDR3 is CASSSEGVTGNTIYF. Here the CDR3 DNA reads TGTGCCAGCAGCTCTGAGGGTGTCACTGGAAACACCATATATTTT.